The present entry profiles one TCR beta chain with its context. Antigen: not known. The sample is drawn from a study of beta chain features in type 1 diabetes. All of the isolated RNA was reverse transcribed, so expressed TCRB transcripts were sequenced. Samples of naive, central memory and regulatory T cells yielded a mean of about 3.4 million reads. Libraries were prepared by immunoSEQ multiplex PCR; TCRdb keeps only in-frame clonotypes and omits some of them. This table has hundreds of thousands of clones, around 9.7% appearing once. Via the markers CD45RO/CCR7/CD25/CD127/CD95/CD27, stem cell-like memory, regulatory, central memory and naive CD4+ cells were sorted. Once sorted, every population was more than 95% pure. The CDR3 is 17 residues long. Study conclusions and caveats: HLA effects on TCRB rearrangement stayed unresolved here. People with Type 1 diabetes carried modestly yet significantly shorter TCRB CDR3s in all four CD4+ subsets.

The TCR was taken from a man aged 25 to 40 with type 1 diabetes. Sequenced input: central memory CD4+ T cells from blood. V and J are TRBV21-1 and TRBJ2-7; TRBD2 is the table's D call, not checked against the DNA. TRBV21-1 is deemed a pseudogene. The CDR3 coding sequence is TGTGCCATCCTCGCCGAGAGGCGGGGACTACTTCCCTACGAGCAGTACTTC. Translating it yields CAILAERRGLLPYEQYF.